This T cell receptor beta chain was retrieved from a study of T cells in Graves' hyperthyroidism and ophthalmopathy. TCR beta CDR3 region amplification was performed from RNA transcripts. HTBI primers were the set used in a first-round RT-PCR of the TCR CDR3. MiXCR, applied by TCRdb to the multiplex PCR reads, yields one record per CDR3 protein. This sample has 640,000 or so distinct CDR3 sequences, with roughly 14% found just once. In making diagnoses, clinical symptoms, serum thyroxine and TRAb, thyroid ultrasound and orbital computed tomography were all used. Looked up from germline, CDR1 is MDHEN and CDR2 is SYDVKM. Trimming shortened V by 7 bases and J by 0 bases, and 16 bases separated the two germline ends. The CDR3 covers 15 residues.

J is TRBJ2-7 and V is TRBV28, with no clear D. What was sequenced was blood. The sequence was collected from a woman between 35 and 50 years old with Graves' ophthalmopathy. CDR3 in amino acids: CASNSGPPSSYEQYF. The CDR3 nucleotides are TGTGCCAGCAATTCCGGGCCACCGAGCTCCTACGAGCAGTACTTC.